Presented here are 26 T cell receptor beta chains from one specimen sequenced in a study of T cells after yellow fever vaccination. TCRdb reanalysed the 5' RACE reads using MiXCR and keeps one entry per CDR3 protein. The top ten clones hold about a sixth of a sample with 400,000 to 650,000 distinct CDR3 sequences, 21% of them seen once. The material sequenced was PBMCs, taken about 21 days after the first yellow fever vaccination. The source of these receptors is a man aged 18-30 years who received the YFV17D yellow fever vaccine.

The V call is TRBV5-1, the J call TRBJ2-5, with 7 bases fitting TRBD2. This CDR3 comprises 17 residues. J was trimmed by 0 bases and V by 0 bases; bases with no gene match: 8. The germline CDR1 and CDR2 sequences are SGHRS and YFSETQ. CDR3 DNA sequence: TGCGCCAGCAGCTTGGGGGGACTAACCCAAAACCAAGAGACCCAGTACTTC. Its protein product is CASSLGGLTQNQETQYF.

The J gene is TRBJ2-7, the V gene TRBV5-1, with 8 bases that match TRBD2. Germline CDR1 SGHRS, CDR2 YFSETQ. CDR3 length equals 15 residues. J lost 1 base, V lost 1 base, and 4 bases had no gene match. CDR3 bases: TGCGCCAGCAGCTTGCTCGGGGGGGGGTCCTACGAGCAGTACTTC. Protein sequence: CASSLLGGGSYEQYF.

This rearrangement joins TRBV28 to TRBJ1-5; D uncertain. Germline V gene lookup returns CDR1 MDHEN and CDR2 SYDVKM. The CDR3 spans 16 residues. Deletions cut 7 bases from V and 1 base from J, with 17 bases between. The CDR3 bases are TGTGCCAGCACCTCCCCAGGCTTCGGGAGCAATCAGCCCCAGCATTTT. It encodes CASTSPGFGSNQPQHF.

This clonotype was counted only a few times. The CDR3 DNA is TGTGCCAGCAGCTTATATACCGGAGGGGACTACGAGCAGTACTTC. It codes for CASSLYTGGDYEQYF. The V gene is TRBV7-2, the J gene TRBJ2-7; a possible D gene is TRBD2 (6 bases). Trimming cost V 2 bases and J 3 bases, with 14 bases left between them. The CDR3 loop spans 15 amino acids. The germline V gene has CDR1 SGHTA and CDR2 FQGNSA.

The sample holds a few counts of this clonotype. The chain uses TRBV3-1 and TRBJ2-1; a weak D match, TRBD2 (6 bases). The CDR3 has 15 amino acids. V was trimmed by 4 bases and J by 3 bases, leaving 13 bases between them. The germline CDR1 and CDR2 sequences are LGHDT and YNNKEL (reference sequence). DNA for the CDR3: TGTGCCAGCAGCCCGCGGTCGGGAGACTACAATGAGCAGTTCTTC. This codes for CASSPRSGDYNEQFF.

This chain connects TRBV27 to TRBJ2-1; D is unresolved. The CDR3 is 13 residues long. V was cut by 3 bases and J by 10 bases, with 13 bases left in between. Germline CDR1 reads MNHEY; CDR2 reads SMNVEV (reference sequence). CDR3 nucleotide sequence: TGTGCCAGCAGTTTTACCGAGTACGAGGAGCAGTTCTTC. Translation: CASSFTEYEEQFF.

The V call is TRBV18, the J call TRBJ2-3; D not certain. Germline CDR1 and CDR2: KGHSH and LQKENI. V was clipped by 2 bases and J by 4 bases, with 13 bases between them. The CDR3 is 15 residues long. For the CDR3, the DNA is TGTGCCAGCTCACCAGATAGGGTTTTCCCAGATACGCAGTATTTT. Translating it yields CASSPDRVFPDTQYF.

This clonotype came up a few times. This sequence joins TRBV20-1 and TRBJ1-1; D is unclear. From germline, CDR1 is DFQATT and CDR2 SNEGSKA (reference sequence). V lost 2 bases and J 2 bases, leaving 9 bases between the germline ends. The CDR3 totals 13 residues. DNA for the CDR3: TGCAGTGCTAGACTAGATTATAACACTGAAGCTTTCTTT. Translated: CSARLDYNTEAFF.

The V gene is TRBV7-2, the J gene TRBJ2-2; D is unresolved. Trimming removed 5 bases from V and 7 bases from J, with 11 bases in between. Looked up from germline, CDR1 is SGHTA and CDR2 is FQGNSA. CDR3 length: 13 residues. CDR3: CASSIPPGGELFF. Here the CDR3 DNA reads TGTGCCAGCAGCATCCCCCCCGGCGGGGAGCTGTTTTTT. The full variable domain, completed using reference TRBV7-2 and TRBJ2-2, is GAGVSQSPSNKVTEKGKDVELRCDPISGHTALYWYRQSLGQGLEFLIYFQGNSAPDKSGLPSDRFSAERTGGSVSTLTIQRTQQEDSAVYLCASSIPPGGELFFGEGSRLTVL.

The chain uses TRBV28 and TRBJ2-7; 9 positions agree with TRBD1. Germline V gene data show CDR1 as MDHEN and CDR2 as SYDVKM. The CDR3 contains 12 residues. V shed 6 bases, J shed 8 bases, and the junction held 5 bases outside the gene matches. CDR3: CASSEQGAQQYV. CDR3 nucleotide sequence: TGTGCCAGCAGCGAACAGGGGGCCCAGCAGTACGTC.

There are a few counts of this clonotype. The chain couples TRBV7-6 to TRBJ2-7, with D perhaps matching TRBD1 (6 bases). CDR3 length equals 17 residues. V gave up 5 bases and J gave up 0 bases, with 20 bases separating them. Germline V gives CDR1 SGHVS, CDR2 FNYEAQ. CDR3 region: CASSPTPGTPGSYEQYF. The CDR3 DNA sequence: TGTGCCAGCAGCCCAACTCCCGGGACACCGGGCTCCTACGAGCAGTACTTC.

This clonotype was detected a few times. The V and J genes are TRBV5-4 and TRBJ2-2; a possible D gene is TRBD2 (5 bases). Germline V lookup: CDR1 SGHNT, CDR2 YYREEE (reference sequence). Trimming pared 0 bases from V and 2 bases from J, leaving 11 bases between. The CDR3 contains 16 residues. The CDR3 is CASSLARGTNTGELFF. Written as DNA, the CDR3 is TGTGCCAGCAGCTTGGCTCGGGGAACCAACACCGGGGAGCTGTTTTTT.

The rearrangement links TRBV4-1 to TRBJ2-3; no clear D. V gave up 0 bases and J gave up 2 bases, with 12 bases separating them. Germline V gene lookup returns CDR1 MGHRA and CDR2 YSYEKL. CDR3 length: 16 residues. The CDR3: CASSQDNGRNTDTQYF. CDR3 nucleotides: TGCGCCAGCAGCCAAGATAACGGCAGGAACACAGATACGCAGTATTTT.

This clonotype was detected a few times. The chain's CDR3 is CASSVQGTGANVLTF. DNA for the CDR3: TGTGCCAGCAGCGTTCAAGGGACTGGGGCCAACGTCCTGACTTTC. The chain combines TRBV9 with TRBJ2-6; D gene ambiguous. CDR1 is SGDLS and CDR2 is YYNGEE in the germline V gene. Trimming cost V 2 bases and J 2 bases, with 8 bases left between them. This CDR3 is built from 15 residues. The whole variable domain, remainder taken from reference TRBV9 and TRBJ2-6, is DSGVTQTPKHLITATGQRVTLRCSPRSGDLSVYWYQQSLDQGLQFLIQYYNGEERAKGNILERFSAQQFPDLHSELNLSSLELGDSALYFCASSVQGTGANVLTFGAGSRLTVL.

This clonotype was observed many times. The rearrangement uses TRBV29-1 and TRBJ1-1, with D unclear. CDR3 length: 15 amino acids. CDR1 SQVTM and CDR2 ANQGSEA come from the germline V gene. Trimming cost V 7 bases and J 0 bases, with 18 bases left between them. CDR3 nucleotide sequence: TGCAGCGCGATGGCGGGGTGGGCCATGAACACTGAAGCTTTCTTT. It translates to CSAMAGWAMNTEAFF. The variable domain in full, completed from reference TRBV29-1 and TRBJ1-1, reads SAVISQKPSRDICQRGTSLTIQCQVDSQVTMMFWYRQQPGQSLTLIATANQGSEATYESGFVIDKFPISRPNLTFSTLTVSNMSPEDSSIYLCSAMAGWAMNTEAFFGQGTRLTVV.

The genes are TRBV10-3 and TRBJ2-1, with TRBD2 matching over 8 bases. The V segment lost 6 bases and the J segment 3 bases; nucleotides outside the gene matches: 7. The germline V gene encodes CDR1 ENHRY and CDR2 SYGVKD. The CDR3 loop spans 15 amino acids. Written as DNA, the CDR3 is TGTGCCATCAGCCAAGTAGCGGGGTTCTACAATGAGCAGTTCTTC. Its protein product is CAISQVAGFYNEQFF.

In this sample, this clonotype turned up once. The rearrangement joins TRBV5-5 to TRBJ2-1; D remains ambiguous. Germline-derived CDR1 and CDR2 are SGHKS and YYEKEE (reference sequence). This CDR3 contains 13 residues. V was clipped by 1 base and J by 7 bases, with 9 bases between them. CDR3 nucleotide sequence: TGTGCCAGCAGCTTGTTTGCCCCTAATGAGCAGTTCTTC. As protein: CASSLFAPNEQFF.

This clonotype was observed a few times. The J gene is TRBJ2-7, the V gene TRBV12-3 or TRBV12-4, with D possibly being TRBD1 (5 bases). This CDR3 is built from 14 residues. The V end was cut by 4 bases, the J end by 7 bases, with 17 bases between. The CDR3 nucleotides are TGTGCCAGCAGTTCTTGGCAGGGCTTGGAGGAGCAGTACTTC. It translates to CASSSWQGLEEQYF.

This chain joins TRBV9 and TRBJ1-1; D remains unclear. Germline V gene sequence: CDR1 SGDLS, CDR2 YYNGEE. The CDR3 runs to 15 residues. Trimming removed 8 bases at V and 3 bases at J, with 20 bases between. The chain's CDR3 is CARIGPAKSYTEAFF. The CDR3 nucleotides read TGTGCCAGGATCGGACCGGCGAAATCTTACACTGAAGCTTTCTTT.

The rearrangement uses TRBV5-1 and TRBJ2-1; tentative D call: TRBD1 (6 bases). The CDR3 runs to 13 residues. Germline lookup yields CDR1 SGHRS and CDR2 YFSETQ. Trimming cost V 3 bases and J 12 bases, with 16 bases left between them. DNA for the CDR3: TGCGCCAGCAGCTCCAACGAAGGGGGTGTGCAGTTCTTC. It yields the protein CASSSNEGGVQFF. The whole variable domain, filled in from reference TRBV5-1 and TRBJ2-1, reads KAGVTQTPRYLIKTRGQQVTLSCSPISGHRSVSWYQQTPGQGLQFLFEYFSETQRNKGNFPGRFSGRQFSNSRSEMNVSTLELGDSALYLCASSSNEGGVQFFGPGTRLTVL.

The J gene is TRBJ1-2, the V gene TRBV20-1; 11 positions match TRBD1. Germline loops: CDR1 DFQATT, CDR2 SNEGSKA (reference sequence). Trimming cost V 5 bases and J 8 bases; bases outside gene matches: 7. The CDR3 runs to 13 residues. The CDR3, as DNA: TGCAGTGCTTCGGACAGGGGGCAAGTGGGCTACACCTTC. It is translated as CSASDRGQVGYTF.

The gene calls are TRBV18 and TRBJ1-1; 9 bases are a match to TRBD1. This CDR3 is built from 15 residues. The V gene end was trimmed by 0 bases and the J gene end by 9 bases; junction bases not matched to a gene: 8. Looked up from germline, CDR1 is KGHSH and CDR2 is LQKENI. The CDR3 nucleotides are TGTGCCAGCTCACCACCAAGCGACAGGGGGGTCCAAGCTTTCTTT. Its protein is CASSPPSDRGVQAFF.

This clonotype was detected only a few times. CDR3 nucleotides: TGTGCCAGCAGCGGGGGCGCGAGTGAAAAACTGTTTTTT. Translated: CASSGGASEKLFF. The V and J genes are TRBV7-2 and TRBJ1-4; a possible D gene is TRBD1 (6 bases). The CDR3 contains 13 residues. V lost 5 bases to trimming and J lost 7 bases, with 11 bases between them. Germline CDR1 and CDR2: SGHTA and FQGNSA.

The chain links TRBV4-3 to TRBJ2-2; D ambiguous. Germline V gene sequence: CDR1 LGHNA, CDR2 YSLEER. Trimming removed 0 bases at V and 9 bases at J, with 11 bases between. This CDR3 has 14 residues. The CDR3: CASSQDRTAWELFF. The CDR3 coding sequence is TGCGCCAGCAGCCAAGATAGGACGGCATGGGAGCTGTTTTTT.

This clonotype was counted only a few times. The chain combines TRBV6-1 with TRBJ2-7; 13 nucleotides agree with TRBD2. V lost 5 bases and J lost 7; bases outside the gene matches: 8. Germline V gene lookup returns CDR1 MNHNS and CDR2 SASEGT. The CDR3 totals 15 residues. The CDR3 spells CASSPTSGGRREQYV. The CDR3 DNA follows: TGTGCCAGCAGTCCGACTAGCGGGGGGCGAAGGGAGCAGTACGTC.

In this sample, this clonotype turned up a few times. The genes are TRBV7-2 and TRBJ1-1, with D possibly matching TRBD1 (6 bases). This CDR3 region has 16 residues. The germline V gene encodes CDR1 SGHTA and CDR2 FQGNSA. V gave up 5 bases and J gave up 5 bases, with 21 bases separating them. CDR3 sequence: CASSPGAGRGETEAFF. The CDR3 coding sequence is TGTGCCAGCAGCCCAGGGGCCGGACGGGGAGAAACTGAAGCTTTCTTT.